The clone carrying this T cell receptor (beta chain) occurred a few times. Its antigen is unidentified. There are 14 residues in the CDR3. The germline V and J ends were trimmed by 0 bases and 7 bases, with 15 bases remaining between them. Germline V CDR1 and CDR2: GTSNPN, SVGIG (reference sequence). Expressed TCRB transcripts got sequenced, as all isolated RNA was reverse transcribed. TCRdb's table, derived via immunoSEQ multiplex PCR, lists solely in-frame clones and lacks some. The sample includes hundreds of thousands of clones, about an eighth of them seen just once. The data are from a study of beta chain features in type 1 diabetes. Study results and caveats: Fewer insertions but more deletions were seen at VDJ junctions in type 1 diabetes patients. The naive, central memory and Treg TCRB repertoires of patients appeared to be more similar to one another than those of healthy donors. TCRB CDR3 length was moderately but significantly reduced in all four CD4+ subsets of Type 1 diabetes patients. In these data, an HLA type influence on TCRB rearrangement remained unresolved. Reads derived from cDNA could over-represent cells showing high TCR expression.

This chain connects TRBV30 to TRBJ1-2; the D is unclear. This sequence originates from a man younger than 35 with type 1 diabetes. The sample comprised naive CD4+ T cells from blood. The CDR3 sequence is CAWSVMGSSSGYTF. In nucleotides, the CDR3 is TGTGCCTGGAGTGTTATGGGTTCCTCGTCTGGCTACACCTTC.